Below, 9 T cell receptor beta chains from the same sample are listed, as sequenced in a study of blood T cell repertoires in COVID-19. Generated by immunoSEQ multiplex PCR, the TCRdb table keeps only in-frame clones and is missing some. The data hold about 280,000 clones, with about 88% observed a single time. The sample consisted of peripheral blood. These TCRs come from a woman between 65 and 79 years old with COVID-19, enrolled during active disease.

Only one count was recorded for this clone. J is TRBJ2-7 and V is TRBV14, with 7 bases lining up with TRBD1. Per the germline V gene, CDR1 is SGHDN and CDR2 is FVKESK. The CDR3 runs to 15 residues. V was pared by 0 bases and J by 6 bases, with 8 bases of the junction left unmatched. DNA of the CDR3: TGTGCCAGCAGCCAAGAACTGACCGGGACAGCCGAGCAGTACTTC. It codes for CASSQELTGTAEQYF.

The chain uses TRBV19 and TRBJ1-6; D not resolved. V was trimmed by 4 bases and J by 8 bases, leaving 15 bases between them. The CDR3 spans 15 residues. Germline V gives CDR1 LNHDA, CDR2 SQIVND (reference sequence). The CDR3 region has the DNA TGTGCCAGTAGTACGCTCACAGTTTCAGATTCACCCCTCCACTTT. It specifies CASSTLTVSDSPLHF. Supplemented by reference TRBV19 and TRBJ1-6, the full variable domain reads DGGITQSPKYLFRKEGQNVTLSCEQNLNHDAMYWYRQDPGQGLRLIYYSQIVNDFQKGDIAEGYSVSREKKESFPLTVTSAQKNPTAFYLCASSTLTVSDSPLHFGNGTRLTVT.

This clone was picked up a small number of times. The chain recombines TRBV5-1 with TRBJ1-1, with 7 positions matching TRBD1. The J segment lost 5 bases and the V segment lost 3 bases, leaving 1 base of the junction unmatched. Germline V gene sequence: CDR1 SGHRS, CDR2 YFSETQ. The CDR3 is 12 amino acids. The CDR3, as DNA: TGCGCCAGCAGCTCACAGGGGACTGAAGCTTTCTTT. Protein sequence: CASSSQGTEAFF.

This sequence joins TRBV6-5 and TRBJ1-5; D might be TRBD1 (6 bases). Germline V CDR1 and CDR2: MNHEY, SVGAGI. V gave up 7 bases and J gave up 5 bases, with 12 bases separating them. This CDR3 has 13 residues. CDR3 amino acids: CASTGGLYQPQHF. As DNA, the CDR3 is TGTGCCAGCACCGGGGGGCTTTATCAGCCCCAGCATTTT.

This clone was seen only once. The chain couples TRBV7-8 to TRBJ2-7; tentatively, D is TRBD1 (6 bases). Trimming took off 1 base at V and 1 base at J, with 11 bases between the two ends. The V gene's germline CDR1 is SGHVS and CDR2 FQNEAQ. The CDR3 totals 15 residues. In nucleotides, the CDR3 is TGTGCCAGCAGCTTAGGACAGGCTGGGTCCTACGAGCAGTACTTC. It encodes CASSLGQAGSYEQYF.

This chain connects TRBV9 to TRBJ2-2; the match to TRBD2 covers 10 bases. V shed 3 bases and J 6 bases; nucleotides not matched to a gene: 5. This CDR3 contains 15 residues. CDR1 and CDR2 from the germline V gene are SGDLS and YYNGEE. This CDR3 reads CASSESGGASGELFF. The CDR3 nucleotides read TGTGCCAGCAGCGAGAGCGGGGGGGCCTCCGGGGAGCTGTTTTTT.

The CDR3 is CASSHQTGLPGELFF. In nucleotides, the CDR3 is TGCGCCAGCAGCCACCAGACAGGGCTTCCCGGGGAGCTGTTTTTT. V usage is TRBV4-1 and J usage is TRBJ2-2; 7 bases match TRBD1. This CDR3 comprises 15 residues. V was pared by 3 bases and J by 6 bases, with 7 bases of the junction left unmatched. CDR1 is MGHRA and CDR2 is YSYEKL in the germline V gene.

The V gene is TRBV7-6, the J gene TRBJ1-6; TRBD1 matches at 9 bases. V trimming: 3 bases; J trimming: 4 bases; junction bases outside the gene matches: 13. The CDR3 spans 19 residues. Germline-derived CDR1 and CDR2 are SGHVS and FNYEAQ. CDR3: CASSLGLKTGGLYNSPLHF. The CDR3 DNA is TGTGCCAGCAGCTTGGGACTCAAGACAGGGGGTCTTTATAATTCACCCCTCCACTTT.

The chain has TRBV20-1 and TRBJ2-5; 10 bases agree with TRBD2. The germline V gene encodes CDR1 DFQATT and CDR2 SNEGSKA (reference sequence). Trimming removed 3 bases from V and 0 bases from J; junction bases left unmatched: 7. The CDR3 extends over 16 amino acids. CDR3 protein: CSASSTSGSHQETQYF. In DNA, the CDR3 is TGCAGTGCTAGTTCGACTAGCGGGTCCCACCAAGAGACCCAGTACTTC.